Listed below are T cell receptor beta chains from one sample, sequenced in a study of patients and donors after allogeneic stem cell transplantation. TCRdb redid the calling of the RT-PCR reads with MiXCR, one entry per CDR3 protein. The sample consists of roughly 960,000 distinct CDR3 sequences, roughly 18% of them appearing once. The sample consisted of blood, either unsorted or a sorted T cell fraction (not recorded which). These receptors came from a human donor who was either an allogeneic HSCT recipient or a stem cell or donor lymphocyte infusion donor (not recorded which). It is not recorded whose cells these are; they may come from a transplant donor. The CDR3 runs from the conserved cysteine through the conserved F or W. The D gene is left open where the match is weak. The size entry is marked missing in some rows and otherwise reads once, few, many or a size class.

d_call clone_size j_call v_call cdr3_nt cdr3_aa
TRBD1 NA TRBJ2-5 TRBV5-1 TGCGCCAGCAGTCTTGAGGGACAGGGCCAAGAGACCCAGTACTTC CASSLEGQGQETQYF
NA NA TRBJ2-1 TRBV11-2 TGTGCCAGCAGCTCCACGGCAATTGAGCAGTTCTTC CASSSTAIEQFF
NA few TRBJ2-2 TRBV10-3 TGTGCCATCAGTACCTACAGGGTCGGGGACACCGGGGAGCTGTTTTTT CAISTYRVGDTGELFF
NA NA TRBJ2-3 TRBV27 TGTGCCAGCACGGGATCAGGGACAGATACGCAGTATTTT CASTGSGTDTQYF
NA few TRBJ2-7 TRBV29-1 TGCAGCGTTGAGGTGGGTGCCTACGAGCAGTACTTC CSVEVGAYEQYF
NA NA TRBJ2-1 TRBV7-8 TGTGCCAGCAGCCCTGGGACAGGACTAGGGCAGTTCTTC CASSPGTGLGQFF
TRBD1 NA TRBJ2-2 TRBV11-2 TGTGCCAGCAGCTTCGGACAGGGGGCTGGATCCGGGGAGCTGTTTTTT CASSFGQGAGSGELFF
TRBD1 few TRBJ2-5 TRBV6-5 TGTGCCAGCAGTTACACCGGGACAGGGAAAGAAGAGACCCAGTACTTC CASSYTGTGKEETQYF
NA NA TRBJ1-6 TRBV15 TGTGCCACCAGCAGGGAAGTAGGGGTCGGCATTAATTCACCCCTCCACTTT CATSREVGVGINSPLHF
TRBD1 NA TRBJ2-7 TRBV5-4 TGTGCCAGCAGCAGGACAGGGGGCTTTGCCGAGCAGTACTTC CASSRTGGFAEQYF
NA few TRBJ1-1 TRBV28 TGTGCCAGCAGCTCAACTGTCCGGCTGAACACTGAAGCTTTCTTT CASSSTVRLNTEAFF
NA many TRBJ1-6 TRBV12-3/TRBV12-4 TGTGCCAGCAGTTTTGGTCAGAATAATTCACCCCTCCACTTT CASSFGQNNSPLHF
TRBD1 NA TRBJ2-3 TRBV10-3 TGTGCCATCTCAGGGACAGACTTCACAGATACGCAGTATTTT CAISGTDFTDTQYF
NA many TRBJ2-5 TRBV4-3 TGCGCCAGCAGCCAAGATTGGTCAGGAGAGGGGGAGACCCAGTACTTC CASSQDWSGEGETQYF
NA few TRBJ1-2 TRBV5-1 TGCGCCAGCCGGGCCGCGGGGCCTGACTATGGCTACACCTTC CASRAAGPDYGYTF
NA few TRBJ2-2 TRBV24-1 TGTGCCACTGGGGGGCAAAGCACCGGGGAGCTGTTTTTT CATGGQSTGELFF
NA NA TRBJ2-5 TRBV6-1 TGTGCCACCAGGAGGGAAGAGACCCAGTACTTC CATRREETQYF
NA NA TRBJ2-5 TRBV24-1 TGTGCCACCAGTGATTTGCAAGGTGTCGAGACCCAGTACTTC CATSDLQGVETQYF
NA NA TRBJ1-2 TRBV25-1 TGTGCCAGCAGCAAGACGGCTACTGGCTACACCTTC CASSKTATGYTF
TRBD2 NA TRBJ2-1 TRBV3-1 TGTGCCAGCAGCCAAGTGGGGCTAGCGGACCCCTACAATGAGCAGTTCTTC CASSQVGLADPYNEQFF
NA NA TRBJ1-2 TRBV25-1 TGTGCCAGCAGTGAGTGGACGGCCGAAGGGGGACATTCCTACACCTTC CASSEWTAEGGHSYTF
NA few TRBJ1-4 TRBV4-2 TGTGCCAGCAGCCAAGATGGGGCGACTAATGAAAAACTGTTTTTT CASSQDGATNEKLFF
TRBD2 NA TRBJ2-5 TRBV18 TGTGCCAGCTCACCAGGAAGCGGGGGGATTCAAGAGACCCAGTACTTC CASSPGSGGIQETQYF
TRBD2 NA TRBJ2-1 TRBV6-2/TRBV6-3 TGTGCCAGCAGCCAAGGACTAGCGGGGCGTCGGAGCTCCTACAATGAGCAGTTCTTC CASSQGLAGRRSSYNEQFF
TRBD1 few TRBJ2-7 TRBV12-3/TRBV12-4 TGTGCCAGCAAGATTCAGCCCGGGACAGAATCCTCTTTC CASKIQPGTESSF
TRBD2 many TRBJ2-1 TRBV7-9 TGTGCCAGCAGCCTGACTAGCGGATCGATCAATGAGCAGTTCTTC CASSLTSGSINEQFF
NA many TRBJ2-3 TRBV29-1 TGCAGCGTTGAGGTAGCGGACGGGCCCCGGGATACGCAGTATTTT CSVEVADGPRDTQYF
TRBD2 NA TRBJ2-1 TRBV2 TGTGCCAGCAGCGGGACTAGCGGGAGAGAGCAGTTCTTC CASSGTSGREQFF
NA NA TRBJ1-1 TRBV7-8 TGTGCCAGCAGCTTATCAGACCAGAACACTGAAGCTTTCTTT CASSLSDQNTEAFF
NA few TRBJ1-2 TRBV25-1 TGTGCCAGCAGTGAACAGGGAGATGGCTACACCTTC CASSEQGDGYTF
TRBD1 few TRBJ2-7 TRBV29-1 TGCAGCGTTACCCCGGGACAGGGCGTCTACGAGCAGTACTTC CSVTPGQGVYEQYF
NA NA TRBJ1-2 TRBV12-3/TRBV12-4 TGTGCCAGCAGTTGGGACACCGTTGCTAACTATGGCTACACCTTC CASSWDTVANYGYTF
TRBD1 NA TRBJ2-7 TRBV9 TGTGCCAGCAGCGTAACAGGGGGTTCCTACGAGCAGTACTTC CASSVTGGSYEQYF
NA few TRBJ2-7 TRBV3-1 TGTGCCAGCAGCCCGGGGGGCCGGGGCGAGCAGTACTTC CASSPGGRGEQYF
NA NA TRBJ1-2 TRBV4-1 TGCGCCAGCAGCCAAGATCTTATGGGGACCCAGACGTACGGCTACACCTTC CASSQDLMGTQTYGYTF
TRBD1 NA TRBJ1-2 TRBV27 TGTGCCAGCAGTTTACACAGGGGCGGTAGCTACACCTTC CASSLHRGGSYTF
TRBD1 few TRBJ1-5 TRBV12-5 TGTGCTAGTGATAACAGGGGGCTGCGGGATAGCAATCAGCCCCAGCATTTT CASDNRGLRDSNQPQHF
NA NA TRBJ1-3 TRBV6-2/TRBV6-3 TGTGCCAGCAGTGGGTCAGGAGGGACCTCTGGAAACACCATATATTTT CASSGSGGTSGNTIYF
TRBD1 few TRBJ1-5 TRBV29-1 TGCAGCGCTCTAATGGGACAGGCTAGCAATCAGCCCCAGCATTTT CSALMGQASNQPQHF
TRBD2 few TRBJ2-7 TRBV20-1 TGCAGTGCTAGATCACTAAGCGGGAACTACGAGCAGTACTTC CSARSLSGNYEQYF
TRBD2 NA TRBJ2-7 TRBV5-1 TGCGCCAGCAGCGTCTGGACTAGCGGGAGCTACGAGCAGTACTTC CASSVWTSGSYEQYF
TRBD2 few TRBJ2-3 TRBV5-6 TGTGCCAGCAGCTTGAGGACTAGCGGGAACACAGATACGCAGTATTTT CASSLRTSGNTDTQYF